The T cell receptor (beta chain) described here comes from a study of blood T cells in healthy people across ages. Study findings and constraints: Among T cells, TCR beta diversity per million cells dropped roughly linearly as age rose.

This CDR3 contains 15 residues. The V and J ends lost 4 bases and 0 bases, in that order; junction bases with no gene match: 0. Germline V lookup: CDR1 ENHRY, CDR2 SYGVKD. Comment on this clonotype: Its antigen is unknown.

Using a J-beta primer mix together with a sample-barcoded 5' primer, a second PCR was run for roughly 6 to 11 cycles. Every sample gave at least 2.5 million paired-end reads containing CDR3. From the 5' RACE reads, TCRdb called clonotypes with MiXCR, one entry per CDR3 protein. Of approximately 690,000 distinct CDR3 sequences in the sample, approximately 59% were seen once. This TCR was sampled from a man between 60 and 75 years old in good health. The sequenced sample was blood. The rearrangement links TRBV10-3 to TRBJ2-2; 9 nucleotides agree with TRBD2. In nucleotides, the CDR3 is TGTGCCATCAGTGGACTAGCGGCGAACACCGGGGAGCTGTTTTTT. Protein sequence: CAISGLAANTGELFF.